This is a list of T cell receptor beta chains from one sample in a study of Ad26.COV2.S vaccination and SARS-CoV-2 variants. Sequenced by immunoSEQ multiplex PCR; TCRdb stores in-frame clones only, minus some. The repertoire holds about 480,000 clones, with around nine tenths as singletons. Sequencing used peripheral blood, obtained in a trial of Ad26.COV2.S vaccine versus placebo. The origin of the receptors is a person aged 18-65 years who received the Ad26.COV2.S COVID-19 vaccine or a placebo. Both conserved end residues are trimmed from each CDR3.

V gene,CDR3 protein
TRBV28,ASSLLGAGISTYEQY
TRBV7-9,ASSLSQGQNTEAF
TRBV3-1/TRBV3-2,ASSLRASGSTYEQY
TRBV27,ASSYQGPNTEAF
TRBV5-8,ASILTSGYTGELF
TRBV5-1,ASSLEGQSPDTQY
TRBV7-9,ASSLGQGEGGYT
TRBV3-1/TRBV3-2,ASSVAPGSEAF
TRBV7-2,ASSPPGPNLF
TRBV11-1,ASSSRIAYNEQF
TRBV30,AWTNGAGGEKLF
TRBV19,ASTSFARDQPQH
TRBV10-3,AIGRGSTNQPQH
TRBV7-2,ASSAVRRGTDTQY
TRBV10-2,ASTPGGGRNFNGYT
TRBV24-1,ATSDLTGNQPQH
TRBV10-3,AISEYTAGQPQH
TRBV9,ASSVTPSGPNEQF
TRBV29-1,SVAGGAGNTIY
TRBV19,ASSGLPRETQY
TRBV6-5,ASSYSVNSNQPQH
TRBV6-5,ASRPLGAAETQY
TRBV18,ASSPEGQGLMNTEAF
TRBV10-3,AISDSRGGTEAF